These T cell receptor beta chains were read from a single sample in a study of T cell responses to AZD1222 COVID-19 vaccine. The method was immunoSEQ multiplex PCR; TCRdb's version includes in-frame clones alone and lacks a portion of them. This table has over 100,000 clones, around 83% appearing once. The sequencing here drew on peripheral blood, taken on day 0 of AZD1222 vaccination. Receptor source: an adult in good health. Both conserved end residues are trimmed from each CDR3.

j_call: TRBJ1-2; v_call: TRBV6-4; cdr3_length: 10; cdr3_aa: ASSGQEIGYT
j_call: TRBJ1-1; v_call: TRBV19; cdr3_length: 11; cdr3_aa: ASRPLRDTEAF
j_call: TRBJ1-5; v_call: TRBV6-1; cdr3_length: 11; cdr3_aa: ASQPWISQPQH
j_call: TRBJ1-1; v_call: TRBV12-3/TRBV12-4; cdr3_length: 11; cdr3_aa: ASSFRPNTEAF
j_call: TRBJ1-1; v_call: TRBV10-3; cdr3_length: 14; cdr3_aa: AISPGTGIMNTEAF
j_call: TRBJ1-3; v_call: TRBV2; cdr3_length: 12; cdr3_aa: ASSEFRAGNTIY
j_call: TRBJ1-3; v_call: TRBV5-1; cdr3_length: 17; cdr3_aa: ASSLAPDSYRNSGNTIY
j_call: TRBJ2-7; v_call: TRBV5-4; cdr3_length: 13; cdr3_aa: ASSVGTSGRSEQY
j_call: TRBJ2-5; v_call: TRBV19; cdr3_length: 12; cdr3_aa: ASSPQRERETQY
j_call: TRBJ2-1; v_call: TRBV7-2; cdr3_length: 11; cdr3_aa: ASSGRQGLYQF
j_call: TRBJ2-3; v_call: TRBV9; cdr3_length: 12; cdr3_aa: ASSARQATDTQY
j_call: TRBJ1-5; v_call: TRBV7-9; cdr3_length: 10; cdr3_aa: ASSLVSQPQH
j_call: TRBJ1-1; v_call: TRBV6-5; cdr3_length: 11; cdr3_aa: ASSRVANTEAF
j_call: TRBJ2-7; v_call: TRBV13; cdr3_length: 18; cdr3_aa: ASSLGSSWTSGKSTYEQY
j_call: TRBJ1-2; v_call: TRBV6-1; cdr3_length: 18; cdr3_aa: ASSEALRTGRSRFNYGYT
j_call: TRBJ1-6; v_call: TRBV5-4; cdr3_length: 11; cdr3_aa: ASSFARNSPLH
j_call: TRBJ2-6; v_call: TRBV5-8; cdr3_length: 15; cdr3_aa: ASSGMGASVGTNVLT
j_call: TRBJ1-2; v_call: TRBV9; cdr3_length: 13; cdr3_aa: ASSSRGSDDYGYT
j_call: TRBJ2-1; v_call: TRBV5-6; cdr3_length: 13; cdr3_aa: ASSLFSGVLDEQF
j_call: TRBJ1-2; v_call: TRBV12-5; cdr3_length: 11; cdr3_aa: ASGWDRDYGYT
j_call: TRBJ1-5; v_call: TRBV7-3; cdr3_length: 15; cdr3_aa: ASSFPGQGARGQPQH
j_call: TRBJ1-3; v_call: TRBV2; cdr3_length: 11; cdr3_aa: ASRDRAGNTIY
j_call: TRBJ1-5; v_call: TRBV3-1/TRBV3-2; cdr3_length: 12; cdr3_aa: ASSQQGSIQPQH
j_call: TRBJ1-3; v_call: TRBV7-6; cdr3_length: 17; cdr3_aa: ASSWGSGLEEGHGNTIY
j_call: TRBJ2-1; v_call: TRBV4-1; cdr3_length: 15; cdr3_aa: ASSQDGSGRPGNEQF
j_call: TRBJ1-1; v_call: TRBV11-2; cdr3_length: 11; cdr3_aa: ASSLNVQFKAF
j_call: TRBJ2-1; v_call: TRBV5-1; cdr3_length: 14; cdr3_aa: ASSLYGASSYNEQF
j_call: TRBJ1-5; v_call: TRBV30; cdr3_length: 13; cdr3_aa: AWSVLGRGNQPQH